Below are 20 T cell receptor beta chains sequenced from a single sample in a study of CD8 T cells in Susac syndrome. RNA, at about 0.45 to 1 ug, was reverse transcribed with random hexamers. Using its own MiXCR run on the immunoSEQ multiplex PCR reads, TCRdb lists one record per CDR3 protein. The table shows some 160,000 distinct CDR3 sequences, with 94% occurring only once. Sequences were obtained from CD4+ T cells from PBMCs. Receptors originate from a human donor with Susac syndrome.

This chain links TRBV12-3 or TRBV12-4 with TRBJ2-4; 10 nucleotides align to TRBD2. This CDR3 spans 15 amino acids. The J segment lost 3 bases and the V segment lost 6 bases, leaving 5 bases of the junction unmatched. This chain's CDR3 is CASSIAGGGKNIQYF. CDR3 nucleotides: TGTGCCAGCAGCATAGCGGGGGGTGGCAAAAACATTCAGTACTTC.

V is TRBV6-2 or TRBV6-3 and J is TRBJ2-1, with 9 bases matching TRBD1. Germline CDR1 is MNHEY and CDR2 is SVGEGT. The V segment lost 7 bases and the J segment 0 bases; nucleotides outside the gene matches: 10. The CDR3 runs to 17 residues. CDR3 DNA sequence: TGTGCCAGCACACCGGGACAGGGCATAAGCTCCTACAATGAGCAGTTCTTC. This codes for CASTPGQGISSYNEQFF.

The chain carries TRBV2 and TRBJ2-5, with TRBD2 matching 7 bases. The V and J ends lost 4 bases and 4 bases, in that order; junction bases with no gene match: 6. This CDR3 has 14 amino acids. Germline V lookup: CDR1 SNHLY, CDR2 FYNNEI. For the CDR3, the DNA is TGTGCCAGCAGTGTCCTACTAGCGTTAGAGACCCAGTACTTC. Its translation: CASSVLLALETQYF.

The CDR3 DNA sequence: TGTGCCAGCAGCCCCGCCGGGACAGGGAGCGGGGAGCTGTTTTTT. Protein: CASSPAGTGSGELFF. The chain has TRBV5-6 and TRBJ2-2, with 9 bases matching TRBD1. This CDR3 is built from 15 residues. With V trimmed by 4 bases and J by 7 bases, 8 bases remained unmatched. Germline lookup yields CDR1 SGHDT and CDR2 YYEEEE.

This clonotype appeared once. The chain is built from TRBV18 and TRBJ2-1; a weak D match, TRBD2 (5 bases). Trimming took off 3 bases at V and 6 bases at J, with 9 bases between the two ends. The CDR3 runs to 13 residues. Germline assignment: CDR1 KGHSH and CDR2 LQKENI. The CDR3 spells CASSPRGFNEQFF. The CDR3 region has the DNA TGTGCCAGCTCACCCCGCGGGTTCAATGAGCAGTTCTTC.

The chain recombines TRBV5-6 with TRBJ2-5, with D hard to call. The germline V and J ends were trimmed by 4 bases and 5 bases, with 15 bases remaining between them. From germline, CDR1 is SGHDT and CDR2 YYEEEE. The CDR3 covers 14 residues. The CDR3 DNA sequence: TGTGCCAGCAGCAACCTCGCCTCCCGGGAGACCCAGTACTTC. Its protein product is CASSNLASRETQYF.

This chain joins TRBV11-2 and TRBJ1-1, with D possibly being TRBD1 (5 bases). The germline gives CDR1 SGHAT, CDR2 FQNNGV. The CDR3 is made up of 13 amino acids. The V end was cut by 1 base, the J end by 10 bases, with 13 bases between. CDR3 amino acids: CASSLVPKGRAFF. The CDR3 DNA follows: TGTGCCAGCAGCTTAGTTCCAAAGGGGCGAGCTTTCTTT.

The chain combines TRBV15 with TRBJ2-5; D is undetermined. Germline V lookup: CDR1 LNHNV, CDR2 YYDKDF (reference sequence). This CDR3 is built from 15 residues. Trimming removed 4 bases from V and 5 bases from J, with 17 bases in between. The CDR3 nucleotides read TGTGCCACCAGCACCGGACGGAGCGCGCTGGAGACCCAGTACTTC. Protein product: CATSTGRSALETQYF.

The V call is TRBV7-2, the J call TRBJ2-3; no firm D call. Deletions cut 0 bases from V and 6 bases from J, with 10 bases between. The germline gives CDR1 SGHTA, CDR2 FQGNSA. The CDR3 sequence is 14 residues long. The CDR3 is CASSLARGVDTQYF. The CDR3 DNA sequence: TGTGCCAGCAGCTTAGCCCGTGGGGTGGATACGCAGTATTTT.

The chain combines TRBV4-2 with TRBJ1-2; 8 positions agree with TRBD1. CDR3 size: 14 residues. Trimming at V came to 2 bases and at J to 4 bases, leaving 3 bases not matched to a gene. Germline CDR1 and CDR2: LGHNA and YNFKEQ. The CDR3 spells CASSQPDRAYGYTF. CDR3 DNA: TGTGCCAGCAGCCAACCGGACAGGGCCTATGGCTACACCTTC.

The CDR3 DNA reads TGTGCCAGCAGCGCGGACCATAAATACAATGAGCAGTTCTTC. It translates to CASSADHKYNEQFF. The chain couples TRBV9 to TRBJ2-1; D ambiguous. V shed 3 bases and J shed 4 bases, with 11 bases lying between them. Germline CDR1 and CDR2: SGDLS and YYNGEE. The CDR3 totals 14 residues.

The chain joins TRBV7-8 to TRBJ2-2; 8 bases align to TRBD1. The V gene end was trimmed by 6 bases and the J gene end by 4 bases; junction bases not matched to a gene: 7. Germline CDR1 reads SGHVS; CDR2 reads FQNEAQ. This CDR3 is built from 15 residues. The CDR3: CASSFRGRVTGELFF. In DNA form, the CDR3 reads TGTGCCAGCAGTTTCAGGGGGCGGGTCACCGGGGAGCTGTTTTTT.

As DNA, the CDR3 is TGTGCCAGCAGCCCATCTAGGGATTCGACAGATACGCAGTATTTT. Its translation: CASSPSRDSTDTQYF. The chain employs TRBV3-1 and TRBJ2-3; D unclear. Germline assignment: CDR1 LGHDT and CDR2 YNNKEL (reference sequence). The CDR3 contains 15 residues. V lost 4 bases and J lost 3, with 14 bases in between.

This chain's CDR3 is CSARATAGATYEQYF. The CDR3 bases are TGCAGTGCTAGAGCCACGGCAGGGGCGACCTACGAGCAGTACTTC. The rearrangement links TRBV20-1 to TRBJ2-7, with D possibly being TRBD1 (6 bases). In germline, CDR1 is DFQATT, CDR2 SNEGSKA (reference sequence). The CDR3 contains 15 residues. Deletions cut 1 base from V and 2 bases from J, with 15 bases between.

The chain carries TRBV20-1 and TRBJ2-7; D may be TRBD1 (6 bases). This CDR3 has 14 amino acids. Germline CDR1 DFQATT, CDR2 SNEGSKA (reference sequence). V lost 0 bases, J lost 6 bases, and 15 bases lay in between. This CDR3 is CSARDGTGRVEQYF. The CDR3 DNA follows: TGCAGTGCTAGAGACGGAACAGGGCGGGTCGAGCAGTACTTC.

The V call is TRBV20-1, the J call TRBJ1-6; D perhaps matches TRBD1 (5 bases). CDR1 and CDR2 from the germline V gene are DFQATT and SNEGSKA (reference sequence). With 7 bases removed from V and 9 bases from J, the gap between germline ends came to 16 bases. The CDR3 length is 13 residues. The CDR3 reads CSVFQGWSSPLHF. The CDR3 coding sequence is TGCAGTGTTTTTCAGGGATGGAGTTCACCCCTCCACTTT.

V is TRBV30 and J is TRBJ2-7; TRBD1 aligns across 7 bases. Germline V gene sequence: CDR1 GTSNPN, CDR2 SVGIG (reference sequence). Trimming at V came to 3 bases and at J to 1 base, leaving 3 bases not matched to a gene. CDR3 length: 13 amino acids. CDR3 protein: CAWRPGQSYEQYF. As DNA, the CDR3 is TGTGCCTGGAGACCGGGACAGTCCTACGAGCAGTACTTC. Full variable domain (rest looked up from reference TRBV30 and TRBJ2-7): SQTIHQWPATLVQPVGSPLSLECTVEGTSNPNLYWYRQAAGRGLQLLFYSVGIGQISSEVPQNLSASRPQDRQFILSSKKLLLSDSGFYLCAWRPGQSYEQYFGPGTRLTVT.

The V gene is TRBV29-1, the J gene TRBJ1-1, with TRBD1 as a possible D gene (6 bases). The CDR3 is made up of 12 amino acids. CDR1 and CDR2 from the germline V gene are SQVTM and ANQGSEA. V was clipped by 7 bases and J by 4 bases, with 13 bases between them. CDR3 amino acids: CSGNREGTEAFF. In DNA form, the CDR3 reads TGCAGCGGGAACAGGGAGGGCACTGAAGCTTTCTTT.

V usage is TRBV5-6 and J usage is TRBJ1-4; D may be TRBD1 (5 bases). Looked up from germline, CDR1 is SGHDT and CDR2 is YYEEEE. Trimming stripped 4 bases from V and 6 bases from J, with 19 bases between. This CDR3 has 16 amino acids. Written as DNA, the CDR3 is TGTGCCAGCAGCCCACCCCGGGGGACGAAAGATGAAAAACTGTTTTTT. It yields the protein CASSPPRGTKDEKLFF.

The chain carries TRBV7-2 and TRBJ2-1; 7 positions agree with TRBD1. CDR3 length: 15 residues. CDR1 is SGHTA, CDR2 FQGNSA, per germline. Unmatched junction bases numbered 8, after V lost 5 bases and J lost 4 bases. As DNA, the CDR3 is TGTGCCAGCAGCCAACCCCAGACAGGGTACAATGAGCAGTTCTTC. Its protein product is CASSQPQTGYNEQFF.